The 17 T cell receptor beta chains reported below all come from one sample, sequenced in a study of blood T cell repertoires in COVID-19 (dated by TCRdb to between 2020 and 2021). Library creation used the immunoSEQ multiplex PCR assay. What TCRdb holds here is the immuneACCESS table cut down to in-frame rearrangements. Part of the clones is not present; checked against another copy, under half of the missing clones reflect an unresolved V gene, and the others are unexplained. The table for this sample lists 200,000 to 300,000 clones; around nine tenths of them were counted only once. Together, the top ten hold approximately 2% of the sample. Sequencing was performed on peripheral blood. The receptors here all came from a man between 25 and 39 years old with active or convalescent COVID-19.

J is TRBJ2-3 and V is TRBV7-2; D possibly corresponds to TRBD2 (6 bases). V was pared by 4 bases and J by 1 base, with 12 bases between. Germline CDR1 SGHTA, CDR2 FQGNSA. This CDR3 has 15 amino acids. As DNA, the CDR3 is TGTGCCAGCAGCTGGCTAGCGTTAGGCACAGATACGCAGTATTTT. Its protein product is CASSWLALGTDTQYF.

The V gene is TRBV4-1, the J gene TRBJ1-2; tentatively, D is TRBD1 (6 bases). V dropped 0 bases and J dropped 4 bases, with 12 bases sitting between them. The CDR3 sequence is 15 residues long. Germline V gene data show CDR1 as MGHRA and CDR2 as YSYEKL. DNA of the CDR3: TGCGCCAGCAGCCAAGAGACAGGATCGGTCTATGGCTACACCTTC. It yields the protein CASSQETGSVYGYTF.

V is TRBV13 and J is TRBJ2-3; possibly TRBD2 for D (6 bases). The CDR3 length is 16 residues. Germline CDR1 PRHDT, CDR2 FYEKMQ (reference sequence). Trimming took 5 bases from V and 0 from J, leaving 15 bases between them. CDR3 amino acids: CASSGGTEPSTDTQYF. The CDR3 DNA reads as TGTGCCAGCAGCGGCGGGACGGAGCCTAGCACAGATACGCAGTATTTT.

The chain carries TRBV2 and TRBJ1-1, with D unclear. Deletions cut 2 bases from V and 8 bases from J, with 12 bases between. Germline CDR1 and CDR2: SNHLY and FYNNEI. The CDR3 runs 13 residues. CDR3: CASSESPSREAFF. As DNA, the CDR3 is TGTGCCAGCAGTGAATCGCCAAGCCGGGAAGCTTTCTTT.

The chain has TRBV6-5 and TRBJ2-2; 7 bases map to TRBD1. This CDR3 comprises 16 residues. Germline lookup yields CDR1 MNHEY and CDR2 SVGAGI. With V trimmed by 0 bases and J by 5 bases, 6 bases remained unmatched. The CDR3 protein is CASSYSEYRGTGELFF. CDR3 nucleotides: TGTGCCAGCAGTTACTCCGAGTACAGGGGTACCGGGGAGCTGTTTTTT.

The chain carries TRBV9 and TRBJ1-2; 7 bases are a match to TRBD1. The CDR3 is 15 residues long. The germline CDR1 and CDR2 sequences are SGDLS and YYNGEE. V shed 4 bases and J 2 bases; nucleotides not matched to a gene: 8. Here the CDR3 reads CASSPPGQRNYGYTF. The DNA for the CDR3 is TGTGCCAGCAGCCCGCCGGGACAGAGGAACTATGGCTACACCTTC.

The chain is built from TRBV7-8 and TRBJ1-5; D possibly corresponds to TRBD1 (5 bases). The CDR3 consists of 14 residues. Germline V gives CDR1 SGHVS, CDR2 FQNEAQ. Trimming shortened V by 0 bases and J by 5 bases, and 8 bases separated the two germline ends. CDR3 sequence (DNA): TGTGCCAGCAGCTTAGCGACAGCAGATCAGCCCCAGCATTTT. Its protein is CASSLATADQPQHF.

This sequence joins TRBV12-3 or TRBV12-4 and TRBJ1-2; 9 bases are a match to TRBD1. Unmatched junction bases numbered 4, after V lost 10 bases and J lost 1 base. This CDR3 region has 13 residues. The CDR3 region is CAISGQGNYGYTF. CDR3 DNA: TGTGCCATCTCGGGACAGGGTAACTATGGCTACACCTTC.

This sequence joins TRBV18 and TRBJ2-2, with TRBD1 matching over 10 bases. V was pared by 6 bases and J by 4 bases, with 8 bases of the junction left unmatched. Looked up from germline, CDR1 is KGHSH and CDR2 is LQKENI. This CDR3 is built from 16 residues. CDR3 sequence (DNA): TGTGCCAGCTCGAAAGGGGGACAGGGGAGCACCGGGGAGCTGTTTTTT. Its protein is CASSKGGQGSTGELFF.

The chain recombines TRBV2 with TRBJ1-4; a possible D gene is TRBD1 (6 bases). V lost 10 bases to trimming and J lost 8 bases, with 17 bases between them. Germline loops: CDR1 SNHLY, CDR2 FYNNEI. The CDR3 spans 13 residues. CDR3 loop: CATTTGLPEKLFF. The CDR3 DNA follows: TGTGCCACCACCACAGGGTTACCGGAAAAACTGTTTTTT.

The sample holds one count of this clone. The rearrangement uses TRBV18 and TRBJ2-7; 11 nucleotides agree with TRBD1. The V segment lost 3 bases and the J segment 0 bases; nucleotides outside the gene matches: 4. Per germline, CDR1 KGHSH and CDR2 LQKENI. The CDR3 totals 16 residues. The CDR3 reads CASSPKGTGGSYEQYF. CDR3 sequence (DNA): TGTGCCAGCTCACCGAAGGGGACAGGGGGCTCCTACGAGCAGTACTTC.

This chain links TRBV19 with TRBJ1-3; D not resolved. Germline CDR1 reads LNHDA; CDR2 reads SQIVND (reference sequence). This CDR3 is 15 amino acids long. V lost 3 bases and J 0 bases, leaving 9 bases between the germline ends. The CDR3 loop is CASSISHHSGNTIYF. Here the CDR3 DNA reads TGTGCCAGTAGTATTTCACACCACTCTGGAAACACCATATATTTT.

V gene TRBV19 combines with J gene TRBJ1-1, with D hard to call. Germline V CDR1 and CDR2: LNHDA, SQIVND (reference sequence). The CDR3 runs to 15 residues. The V gene lost 3 bases and the J gene lost 4 bases, with 15 bases spanning the gap. The CDR3 spells CASSISLGEATEAFF. In DNA, the CDR3 is TGTGCCAGTAGTATCAGTCTGGGAGAGGCCACTGAAGCTTTCTTT.

The table lists this clone with a count of one. The chain combines TRBV19 with TRBJ2-2; TRBD2 agrees at 7 bases. CDR1 is LNHDA and CDR2 is SQIVND in the germline V gene (reference sequence). This CDR3 spans 15 amino acids. V lost 1 base, J lost 3 bases, and 2 bases stayed unmatched. The CDR3 region has the DNA TGTGCCAGTAGTATAGTAGCGGGCGACACCGGGGAGCTGTTTTTT. Translating it yields CASSIVAGDTGELFF.

This clone was seen only a few times. This chain connects TRBV10-2 to TRBJ1-4; TRBD1 agrees at 7 bases. Germline V gene data show CDR1 as WSHSY and CDR2 as SAAADI. The CDR3 loop spans 18 amino acids. V lost 2 bases to trimming and J lost 0 bases; unmatched junction nucleotides: 9. CDR3 sequence (DNA): TGCGCCAGCAGTGAGATCGGTGGTCAGGGGGCAACTAATGAAAAACTGTTTTTT. It codes for CASSEIGGQGATNEKLFF.

The DNA for the CDR3 is TGTGCCGTCGACAGGGGCGCGAACACCGGGGAGCTGTTTTTT. It encodes CAVDRGANTGELFF. This chain links TRBV10-3 with TRBJ2-2, with 8 positions matching TRBD1. With V trimmed by 11 bases and J by 0 bases, 5 bases remained unmatched. Germline values: CDR1 ENHRY, CDR2 SYGVKD. The length of the CDR3 is 14 residues.

The rearrangement links TRBV5-1 to TRBJ2-1; no clear D gene. The V end was cut by 0 bases, the J end by 3 bases, with 7 bases between. Germline V gives CDR1 SGHRS, CDR2 YFSETQ. This CDR3 comprises 14 residues. The CDR3 DNA is TGCGCCAGCAGCTTGGTACAGAACTACAATGAGCAGTTCTTC. This translates into CASSLVQNYNEQFF.